The rows below give T cell receptor beta chains drawn from one sample of a study of blood T cells in healthy people across ages. TCRdb re-called the 5' RACE reads through MiXCR, storing one row per CDR3 protein. The table includes approximately 2,000,000 distinct CDR3 sequences, roughly two fifths detected once. Sequencing was done on a sample of blood. The receptors stem from a human donor in good health. The conserved cysteine and the conserved F or W are not part of the CDR3 here. Fields, in order: J gene, V gene, CDR3 protein.

>TRBJ2-1|TRBV12-3/TRBV12-4
ASSLISSGQGINEQF
>TRBJ2-5|TRBV4-1
ASSQDRTSGTQETQY
>TRBJ1-4|TRBV7-9
ASSRPGEKLF
>TRBJ2-3|TRBV7-6
ASSLGFLGGGEDTQY
>TRBJ2-7|TRBV6-6
ASSWELEQRYEQY
>TRBJ2-3|TRBV6-2/TRBV6-3
ASSNQHRAQY
>TRBJ2-2|TRBV10-3
AISEQGQNTGELF
>TRBJ2-1|TRBV28
ASSSDGGKGLGAYNEQF
>TRBJ1-5|TRBV4-3
ASSPIQGTDQPQH
>TRBJ2-1|TRBV28
ASSPHTPGGNEQF
>TRBJ2-1|TRBV18
ASSIQAFSYNEQF
>TRBJ1-5|TRBV7-2
ASSLSWGGQPQH
>TRBJ2-3|TRBV7-9
ASRPNRGSSTDTQY
>TRBJ2-1|TRBV6-5
ASTVGGGPYNEQF
>TRBJ1-1|TRBV5-1
ASSLGPRQEAF
>TRBJ2-1|TRBV7-3
ASSLNPSRTYNEQF
>TRBJ2-3|TRBV20-1
SAREVRTFWQY
>TRBJ2-2|TRBV7-9
ASSLPTRTGELF
>TRBJ1-6|TRBV3-1
ASSQDLGRNSPLH
>TRBJ1-1|TRBV5-1
ASSLRQGALNEAF
>TRBJ1-6|TRBV6-6
ASSYYSGQGDSPLH
>TRBJ2-6|TRBV18
ASSPSREHPSSGANVLT
>TRBJ1-2|TRBV7-2
ASSLNSGGDYYGYT
>TRBJ1-1|TRBV6-2/TRBV6-3
ASSQTGKAF
>TRBJ1-1|TRBV11-2
ASSLGLDRAEAF
>TRBJ2-5|TRBV3-1
ASSPTDRGRGGEQY
>TRBJ2-5|TRBV6-5
ASSYNRDRGETQY